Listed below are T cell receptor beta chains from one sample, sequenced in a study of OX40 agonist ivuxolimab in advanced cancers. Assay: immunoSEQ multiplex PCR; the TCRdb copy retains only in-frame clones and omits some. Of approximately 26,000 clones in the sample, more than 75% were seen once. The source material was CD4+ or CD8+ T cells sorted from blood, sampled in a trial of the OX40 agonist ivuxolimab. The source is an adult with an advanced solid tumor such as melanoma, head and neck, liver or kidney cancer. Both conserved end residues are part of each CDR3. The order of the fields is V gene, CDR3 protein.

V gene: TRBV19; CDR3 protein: CASSPAGVQPQHF
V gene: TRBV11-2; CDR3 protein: CASRLEGRSNQPQHF
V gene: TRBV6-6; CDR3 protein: CASRNPGQGVVYGYTF
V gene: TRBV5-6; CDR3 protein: CASSSVQAGYSYEQYF
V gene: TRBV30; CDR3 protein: CAWSGREHYEQYF
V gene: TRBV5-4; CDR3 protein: CASSLSGTGHEQYF
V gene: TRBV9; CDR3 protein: CASSVEAGVASDTQYF
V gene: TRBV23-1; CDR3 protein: CASSQERPILGNEQFF
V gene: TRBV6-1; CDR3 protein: CASRTPNMDEQFF
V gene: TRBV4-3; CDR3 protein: CASSQGVRGEKLFF
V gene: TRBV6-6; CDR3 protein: CASSYGNQPQHF
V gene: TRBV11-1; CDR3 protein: CASSARLGVDTGELFF
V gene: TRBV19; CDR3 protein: CASSPRGGETNEKLFF
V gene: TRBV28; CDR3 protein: CASSLLLGRDTQYF
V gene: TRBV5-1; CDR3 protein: CASSLSSSEAFF
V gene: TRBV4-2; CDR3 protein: CASSQAGSTAEETQYF
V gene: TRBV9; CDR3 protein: CASSGTRSRGTQLVASNYGYTF
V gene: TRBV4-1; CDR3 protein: CASSQFAGGQVTQYF
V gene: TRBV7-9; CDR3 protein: CASSLPHWGDGGNSPLHF
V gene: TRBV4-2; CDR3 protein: CASSQGDAYEVDTEAFF
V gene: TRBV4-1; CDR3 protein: CASSQIGVEPQETQYF
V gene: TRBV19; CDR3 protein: CASSIVASGTDTQYF
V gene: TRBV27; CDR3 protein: CASSPLSIRADQPQHF
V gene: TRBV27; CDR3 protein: CASTQGGDTDTQYF
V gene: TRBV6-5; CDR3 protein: CASWGTETQYF
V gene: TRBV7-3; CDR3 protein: CASSLGPGTNEKLFF
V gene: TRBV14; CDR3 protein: CASSQYPVWLYEQYF
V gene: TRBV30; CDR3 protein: CAWTTSGGNEQFF
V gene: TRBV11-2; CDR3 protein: CASSLGSTEQFF
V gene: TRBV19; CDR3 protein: CASSIWEGSYEQFF
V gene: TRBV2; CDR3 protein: CASIGLKKDEQYF
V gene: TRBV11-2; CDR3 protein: CASSLEGNSGGSWEQFF